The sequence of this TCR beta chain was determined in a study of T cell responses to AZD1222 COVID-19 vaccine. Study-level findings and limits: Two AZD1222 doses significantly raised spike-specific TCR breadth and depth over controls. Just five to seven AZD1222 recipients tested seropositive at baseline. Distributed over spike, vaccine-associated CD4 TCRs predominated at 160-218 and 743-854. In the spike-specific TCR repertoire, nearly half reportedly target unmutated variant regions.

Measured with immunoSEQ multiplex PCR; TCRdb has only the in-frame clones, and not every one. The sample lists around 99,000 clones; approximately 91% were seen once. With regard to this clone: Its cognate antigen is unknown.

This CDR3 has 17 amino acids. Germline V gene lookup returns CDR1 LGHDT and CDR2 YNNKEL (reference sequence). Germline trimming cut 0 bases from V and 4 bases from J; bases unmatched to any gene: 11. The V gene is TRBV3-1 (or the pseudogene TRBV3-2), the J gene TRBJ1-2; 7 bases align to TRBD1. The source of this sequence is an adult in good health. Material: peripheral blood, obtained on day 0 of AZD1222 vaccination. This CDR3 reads CASSQDLMGGQAYGYTF. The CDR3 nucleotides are TGTGCCAGCAGCCAAGATCTTATGGGAGGACAGGCCTATGGCTACACCTTC.